Following are 2 T cell receptor beta chains from one sample sequenced in a study of identical twins. One entry per CDR3 protein, called by TCRdb with MiXCR from the 5' RACE reads. In the table there are 650,000 to 800,000 distinct CDR3 sequences, less than 10% of which are singletons. This same sample was also part of a study on yellow fever vaccine responses in identical twins.

Input material: PBMCs. These receptors all stem from a woman under 30 in good health.

This clonotype appeared a few times. This chain uses TRBV29-1 with TRBJ2-7; 7 positions agree with TRBD2. This CDR3 has 12 amino acids. Losses at the gene ends were 4 bases for V and 2 bases for J; bases not matched to a gene: 2. Germline loops: CDR1 SQVTM, CDR2 ANQGSEA. The CDR3 coding sequence is TGCAGCGTTGTACGGGGGGCCTACGAGCAGTACTTC. Its protein is CSVVRGAYEQYF.

This rearrangement joins TRBV7-9 to TRBJ2-4, with D maybe TRBD2 (6 bases). Looked up from germline, CDR1 is SEHNR and CDR2 is FQNEAQ (reference sequence). The CDR3 is 13 residues long. Trimming took off 2 bases at V and 6 bases at J, with 8 bases between the two ends. The CDR3 DNA sequence: TGTGCCAGCAGCTTAACTAGCTCAAACATTCAGTACTTC. As protein: CASSLTSSNIQYF.